The 9 T cell receptor beta chains in this list originate from one sample, sequenced in a study of shared clonotypes between healthy human individuals. Some clones are missing from TCRdb's copy, which holds only in-frame ones; the method was immunoSEQ multiplex PCR. The table shows over 300,000 clones, with about nine tenths occurring only once. Input material: memory CD8+ T cells sorted from blood. Subset noted: CD45RO+ cells pooled with CCR7-negative TemRA cells. All receptors come from a man in his late teens or twenties in good health.

The chain carries TRBV27 and TRBJ1-5; a possible D gene is TRBD1 (5 bases). The CDR3 sequence is 14 residues long. The V and J ends lost 6 bases and 6 bases respectively, with 15 bases between them. Germline V gene lookup returns CDR1 MNHEY and CDR2 SMNVEV (reference sequence). CDR3 residues: CASSPAGPSQPQHF. The DNA of the CDR3 is TGTGCCAGCAGCCCTGCGGGGCCGAGTCAGCCCCAGCATTTT.

The rearrangement uses TRBV27 and TRBJ2-7; 10 bases align to TRBD1. V dropped 4 bases and J dropped 9; count of bases not matched to a gene: 12. The germline V gene has CDR1 MNHEY and CDR2 SMNVEV (reference sequence). This CDR3 is built from 15 residues. The CDR3 DNA follows: TGTGCCAGCAGTTCCGGACAGGGGGTTATTTTCGGGCAGTACTTC. It yields the protein CASSSGQGVIFGQYF.

Here the CDR3 DNA reads TGTGCCAGCAGCTCGCCAGGGAACTATGGCTACACCTTC. Translation: CASSSPGNYGYTF. The rearrangement joins TRBV28 to TRBJ1-2, with D perhaps TRBD1 (5 bases). The CDR3 loop spans 13 amino acids. V was shortened by 6 bases and J by 2 bases, with 10 bases between the two germline ends. Germline CDR1 is MDHEN and CDR2 is SYDVKM.

V is TRBV19 and J is TRBJ2-7; perhaps TRBD2 as D (6 bases). The CDR3 runs to 16 residues. Germline V gives CDR1 LNHDA, CDR2 SQIVND (reference sequence). V was clipped by 0 bases and J by 3 bases, with 15 bases between them. CDR3 amino acids: CASSIDEEGPNYEQYF. Here the CDR3 DNA reads TGTGCCAGTAGTATAGACGAGGAGGGTCCCAACTACGAGCAGTACTTC.

The chain links TRBV27 to TRBJ2-4; D might be TRBD2 (6 bases). The CDR3 contains 14 residues. V lost 6 bases, J lost 6 bases, and 15 bases lay in between. The germline CDR1 and CDR2 sequences are MNHEY and SMNVEV (reference sequence). CDR3 sequence: CASRAGWPGNIQYF. The CDR3 DNA reads TGTGCCAGCAGAGCGGGTTGGCCGGGAAACATTCAGTACTTC.

The V and J genes are TRBV27 and TRBJ1-1; TRBD1 might be the D (5 bases). The CDR3 covers 14 residues. V was trimmed by 5 bases and J by 5 bases, leaving 15 bases between them. Germline lookup yields CDR1 MNHEY and CDR2 SMNVEV (reference sequence). CDR3 region: CASSALWGWTEAFF. The CDR3 DNA follows: TGTGCCAGCAGTGCCCTTTGGGGGTGGACTGAAGCTTTCTTT.

The CDR3: CASSRNGANVLTF. The CDR3 coding sequence is TGCGCCAGCAGTCGAAACGGGGCCAACGTCCTGACTTTC. The V call is TRBV23-1, the J call TRBJ2-6; unclear D gene. TRBV23-1 counts as an open reading frame of uncertain function. Between the trimmed V and J ends, which lost 4 bases and 4 bases, there was a span of 5 bases. The CDR3 spans 13 residues.

This chain uses TRBV6-1 with TRBJ1-2; D may be TRBD1 (6 bases). The CDR3 has 15 residues. The germline CDR1 and CDR2 sequences are MNHNS and SASEGT. The V gene lost 5 bases and the J gene lost 4 bases, with 17 bases spanning the gap. This chain's CDR3 is CASSQGQGIIYGYTF. The CDR3 region has the DNA TGTGCCAGCAGTCAGGGGCAGGGGATCATCTATGGCTACACCTTC.

The CDR3 coding sequence is TGTGCCAGCAGCCGACCAGGTGCCTACAATGAGCAGTTCTTC. Translation gives CASSRPGAYNEQFF. V is TRBV7-8 and J is TRBJ2-1; D remains ambiguous. The CDR3 sequence is 14 residues long. With 5 bases removed from V and 2 bases from J, the gap between germline ends came to 10 bases. In germline, CDR1 is SGHVS, CDR2 FQNEAQ. Full variable domain (rest looked up from reference TRBV7-8 and TRBJ2-1): GAGVSQSPRYKVAKRGQDVALRCDPISGHVSLFWYQQALGQGPEFLTYFQNEAQLDKSGLPSDRFFAERPEGSVSTLKIQRTQQEDSAVYLCASSRPGAYNEQFFGPGTRLTVL.